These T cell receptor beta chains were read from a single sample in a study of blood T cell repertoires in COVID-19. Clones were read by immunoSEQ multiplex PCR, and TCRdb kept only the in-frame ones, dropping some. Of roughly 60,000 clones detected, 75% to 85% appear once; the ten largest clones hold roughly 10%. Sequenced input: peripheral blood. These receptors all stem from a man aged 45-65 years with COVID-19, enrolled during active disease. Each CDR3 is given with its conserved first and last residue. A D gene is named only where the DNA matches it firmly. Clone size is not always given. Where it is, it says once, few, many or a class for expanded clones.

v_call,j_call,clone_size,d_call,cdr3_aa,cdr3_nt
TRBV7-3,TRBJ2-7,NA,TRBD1,CASSLTGQGTYEQYF,TGTGCCAGCAGCTTAACGGGACAGGGGACCTACGAGCAGTACTTC
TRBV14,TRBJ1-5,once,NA,CASSRRLTSNQPQHF,TGTGCCAGCAGCCGCAGACTCACTAGCAATCAGCCCCAGCATTTT
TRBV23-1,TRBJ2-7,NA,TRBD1,CASSIPPGGIYEQYF,TGCGCCAGCAGTATACCCCCAGGGGGAATCTACGAGCAGTACTTC
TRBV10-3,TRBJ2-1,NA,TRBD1,CAIAARTGNEQFF,TGTGCCATCGCGGCCCGGACAGGGAATGAGCAGTTCTTC
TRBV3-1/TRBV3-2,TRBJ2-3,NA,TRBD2,CASSPAGVSGDTQYF,TGTGCCAGCAGCCCGGCGGGAGTTAGCGGAGATACGCAGTATTTT
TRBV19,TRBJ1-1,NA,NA,CASSMGRSTEAFF,TGTGCCAGTAGTATGGGGCGGAGTACTGAAGCTTTCTTT
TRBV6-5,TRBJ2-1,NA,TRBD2,CASSPGLAGYNEQFF,TGTGCCAGCAGTCCGGGACTAGCGGGATACAATGAGCAGTTCTTC
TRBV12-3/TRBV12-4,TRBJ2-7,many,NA,CASSSGQSHEQYF,TGTGCCAGCAGTTCCGGACAGTCCCACGAGCAGTACTTC
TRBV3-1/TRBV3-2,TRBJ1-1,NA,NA,CASSQPPGPEAFF,TGTGCCAGCAGCCAACCCCCAGGGCCTGAAGCTTTCTTT
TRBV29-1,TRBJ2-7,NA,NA,CSVEGSYEQYF,TGCAGCGTGGAGGGCAGTTACGAGCAGTACTTC
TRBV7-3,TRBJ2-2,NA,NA,CASSLRGRTGELFF,TGTGCCAGCAGCTTAAGGGGGCGGACCGGGGAGCTGTTTTTT
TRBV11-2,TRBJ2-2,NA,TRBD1,CASSLTGGRGGELFF,TGTGCCAGCAGCTTGACAGGGGGCAGGGGCGGGGAGCTGTTTTTT
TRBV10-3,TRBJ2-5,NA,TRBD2,CAINTAGVGETQYF,TGTGCTATCAATACAGCGGGAGTAGGAGAGACCCAGTACTTC
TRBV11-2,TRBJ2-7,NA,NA,CASSPRLEQYF,TGTGCCAGCAGCCCTCGTCTCGAGCAGTACTTC
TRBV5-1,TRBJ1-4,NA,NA,CASSFSGGQTATNEKLFF,TGCGCCAGCAGCTTTTCGGGAGGACAGACCGCAACTAATGAAAAACTGTTTTTT
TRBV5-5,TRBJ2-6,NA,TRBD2,CASSRTSGRAGGANVLTF,TGTGCCAGCAGCCGGACTAGCGGGAGGGCCGGAGGGGCCAACGTCCTGACTTTC
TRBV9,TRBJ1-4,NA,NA,CASSLGRAANEKLFF,TGTGCCAGCAGCCTAGGGAGGGCAGCTAATGAAAAACTGTTTTTT
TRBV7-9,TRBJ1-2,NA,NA,CASSRAGEFGYTF,TGTGCCAGCAGTAGGGCAGGGGAGTTTGGCTACACCTTC
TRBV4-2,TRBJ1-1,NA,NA,CASSQGLGGGFSLGTEAFF,TGTGCCAGCAGCCAAGGACTCGGCGGGGGGTTCTCCTTGGGCACTGAAGCTTTCTTT
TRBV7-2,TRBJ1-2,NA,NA,CASSLVRESLYGYTF,TGTGCCAGCAGCTTAGTGAGGGAGTCTCTCTATGGCTACACCTTC
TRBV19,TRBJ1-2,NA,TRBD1,CASSIGTGARGYTF,TGTGCCAGTAGTATCGGGACAGGGGCTCGCGGCTACACCTTC
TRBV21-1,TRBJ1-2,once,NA,CASSKRALRVENYGYTF,TGTGCCAGCAGCAAAAGGGCGCTCAGGGTCGAAAACTATGGCTACACCTTC
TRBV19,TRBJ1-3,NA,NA,CASSPTVFSSGNTIYF,TGTGCCAGTAGCCCTACAGTCTTCTCCTCTGGAAACACCATATATTTT
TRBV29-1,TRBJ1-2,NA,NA,CSVPRTGRGYTF,TGCAGCGTCCCCCGGACGGGAAGAGGCTACACCTTC
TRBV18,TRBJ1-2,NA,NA,CASSPIGGYGYTF,TGTGCCAGCTCACCAATCGGGGGCTATGGCTACACCTTC
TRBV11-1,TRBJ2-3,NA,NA,CAAGNPFTDTQYF,TGTGCCGCCGGGAACCCATTCACAGATACGCAGTATTTT
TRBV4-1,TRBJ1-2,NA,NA,CASSQDWGTTNYGYTF,TGCGCCAGCAGCCAAGACTGGGGCACGACTAACTATGGCTACACCTTC
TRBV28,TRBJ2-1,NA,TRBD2,CASSSAGAVNEQFF,TGTGCCAGCAGTTCCGCGGGAGCGGTTAATGAGCAGTTCTTC
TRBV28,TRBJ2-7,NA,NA,CASSSRDTVSYEQYF,TGTGCCAGCAGTTCCCGGGACACCGTCTCCTACGAGCAGTACTTC
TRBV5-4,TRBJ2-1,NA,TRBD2,CASSFGTSGRAQLGNEQFF,TGTGCCAGCAGCTTCGGGACTAGCGGGAGGGCCCAACTGGGCAATGAGCAGTTCTTC
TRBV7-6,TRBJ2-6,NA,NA,CASSPRELAGLGSGANVLTF,TGTGCCAGCAGCCCCCGAGAATTGGCAGGGCTGGGGTCTGGGGCCAACGTCCTGACTTTC
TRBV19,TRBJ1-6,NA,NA,CASSIAGLGNNSPLHF,TGTGCCAGTAGTATCGCCGGACTGGGTAATAATTCACCCCTCCACTTT
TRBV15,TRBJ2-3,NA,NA,CATRDRFGADTQYF,TGTGCCACCCGAGACAGGTTCGGGGCAGATACGCAGTATTTT
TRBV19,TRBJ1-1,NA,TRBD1,CASGTGGAMNTEAFF,TGTGCCAGTGGGACAGGGGGCGCTATGAACACTGAAGCTTTCTTT
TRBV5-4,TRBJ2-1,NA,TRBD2,CASSPGGLAGGNEQFF,TGTGCCAGCAGCCCCGGCGGACTAGCGGGAGGGAATGAGCAGTTCTTC
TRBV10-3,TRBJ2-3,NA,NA,CAIRQNPSTDTQYF,TGTGCCATCAGGCAGAATCCTAGCACAGATACGCAGTATTTT
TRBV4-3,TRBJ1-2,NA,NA,CASSQDPYSKNYGYTF,TGCGCCAGCAGCCAAGATCCTTACAGTAAAAACTATGGCTACACCTTC
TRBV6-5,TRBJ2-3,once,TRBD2,CASTRESGTPAAQYF,TGTGCCAGCACCCGCGAGAGCGGGACCCCGGCAGCGCAGTATTTT
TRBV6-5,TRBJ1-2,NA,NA,CASSSSDRRYTF,TGTGCCAGCAGTTCCTCAGACAGGCGCTACACCTTC
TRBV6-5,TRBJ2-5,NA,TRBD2,CASSYGSSGWETQYF,TGTGCCAGCAGTTATGGGAGTAGCGGGTGGGAGACCCAGTACTTC
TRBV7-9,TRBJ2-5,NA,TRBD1,CASRETGLGTQYF,TGTGCCAGCAGAGAGACAGGGCTAGGGACCCAGTACTTC
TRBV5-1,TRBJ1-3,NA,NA,CASSLAGTNSGNTIYF,TGCGCCAGCAGCTTGGCCGGGACAAACTCTGGAAACACCATATATTTT